These 25 T cell receptor beta chains were sequenced from one sample in a study of T cells in Graves' hyperthyroidism and ophthalmopathy. Amplification targeted TCR beta CDR3 regions from RNA transcripts. First-round RT-PCR targeting the TCR CDR3 was performed with the HTBI primer set. TCRdb recomputed calls from the multiplex PCR reads with MiXCR, one row per CDR3 protein. The sample consists of some 560,000 distinct CDR3 sequences, around 13% of them appearing once. The sequenced material came from blood. The receptors were sampled from a woman aged 40 to 55 with Graves' hyperthyroidism.

On this clonotype itself: A much larger clonotype is one base distant, so this may be a read error. The CDR3 DNA sequence: TGCGTCAGCAGCTGGGACAACCCCTACGAGCAGTACTTC. Translation gives CVSSWDNPYEQYF. The J gene is TRBJ2-7, the V gene TRBV5-1; tentative D call: TRBD1 (6 bases). The CDR3 runs to 13 residues. Germline V gene sequence: CDR1 SGHRS, CDR2 YFSETQ.

The table lists this clonotype with many counts. The chain recombines TRBV3-1 with TRBJ1-1; D is undetermined. The CDR3 totals 13 residues. Germline values: CDR1 LGHDT, CDR2 YNNKEL (reference sequence). V lost 0 bases and J 5 bases, leaving 7 bases between the germline ends. The CDR3 sequence: CASSQERITEAFF. The CDR3 bases are TGTGCCAGCAGCCAAGAAAGGATAACTGAAGCTTTCTTT.

This clonotype was recorded at least ten times. This chain links TRBV11-2 with TRBJ2-2; D possibly matches TRBD1 or TRBD2 (6 bases each). The CDR3 loop spans 16 amino acids. Germline loops: CDR1 SGHAT, CDR2 FQNNGV. The V end was cut by 1 base, the J end by 4 bases, with 13 bases between. The CDR3 region has the DNA TGTGCCAGCAGCTTAGTGGGGGGACACACCACCGGGGAGCTGTTTTTT. It encodes CASSLVGGHTTGELFF.

This clonotype was counted many times. This chain uses TRBV4-2 with TRBJ2-7; 7 bases line up with TRBD1. This CDR3 has 17 residues. J was trimmed by 3 bases and V by 2 bases; bases with no gene match: 13. CDR1 and CDR2 from the germline V gene are LGHNA and YNFKEQ. CDR3 residues: CASSQHVVRDRLYEQYF. DNA of the CDR3: TGTGCCAGCAGCCAACACGTAGTCCGGGACAGACTCTACGAGCAGTACTTC.

This clonotype has a count of ten or more. Here the CDR3 reads CATEPGQGGTGELFF. CDR3 coding DNA: TGTGCCACGGAACCGGGACAGGGAGGCACCGGGGAGCTGTTTTTT. The rearrangement joins TRBV10-3 to TRBJ2-2, with 9 bases aligning to TRBD1. V was pared by 10 bases and J by 4 bases, with 10 bases of the junction left unmatched. Germline CDR1 and CDR2: ENHRY and SYGVKD. CDR3 length: 15 amino acids.

V gene TRBV19 combines with J gene TRBJ2-1; 7 nucleotides match TRBD1. With V trimmed by 5 bases and J by 4 bases, 8 bases remained unmatched. This CDR3 region has 15 residues. Germline V gene lookup returns CDR1 LNHDA and CDR2 SQIVND (reference sequence). This chain's CDR3 is CASSAPGQLYNEQFF. For the CDR3, the DNA is TGTGCCAGTAGTGCGCCGGGACAGTTATACAATGAGCAGTTCTTC.

The rearrangement joins TRBV20-1 to TRBJ1-2, with a possible D match to TRBD1 (5 bases). CDR1 is DFQATT, CDR2 SNEGSKA, per germline (reference sequence). Deletions cut 5 bases from V and 2 bases from J, with 15 bases between. CDR3 length equals 14 residues. CDR3 in DNA: TGCAGTGCTCGGAGGAGGGGCGAAAACTATGGCTACACCTTC. Residues: CSARRRGENYGYTF.

This clonotype was observed at least ten times. This rearrangement joins TRBV2 to TRBJ2-1, with TRBD2 identical over 11 bases. Germline V gene lookup returns CDR1 SNHLY and CDR2 FYNNEI. This CDR3 is built from 14 residues. J was trimmed by 6 bases and V by 6 bases; bases with no gene match: 4. In DNA, the CDR3 is TGTGCCAGCAGGATGGGGACTAGCGGCAATGAGCAGTTCTTC. This gives the protein CASRMGTSGNEQFF.

Ten or more counts support this clonotype. This sequence joins TRBV5-1 and TRBJ2-7; D possibly corresponds to TRBD1 (5 bases). The CDR3 spans 14 residues. Deletions cut 0 bases from V and 2 bases from J, with 9 bases between. Germline CDR1 SGHRS, CDR2 YFSETQ. For the CDR3, the DNA is TGCGCCAGCAGCTTGGATCTAGGGGCCTACGAGCAGTACTTC. Translating gives CASSLDLGAYEQYF.

This clonotype was counted at least ten times. The chain uses TRBV7-2 and TRBJ1-1; TRBD1 matches at 9 bases. J was trimmed by 5 bases and V by 4 bases; bases with no gene match: 8. The germline CDR1 and CDR2 sequences are SGHTA and FQGNSA. The CDR3 runs 15 residues. CDR3: CASSSQGAGMTEAFF. In DNA form, the CDR3 reads TGTGCCAGCAGCTCACAGGGGGCGGGAATGACTGAAGCTTTCTTT. The whole variable domain, filled in from reference TRBV7-2 and TRBJ1-1, reads GAGVSQSPSNKVTEKGKDVELRCDPISGHTALYWYRQSLGQGLEFLIYFQGNSAPDKSGLPSDRFSAERTGGSVSTLTIQRTQQEDSAVYLCASSSQGAGMTEAFFGQGTRLTVV.

This clonotype came up a few times. The V and J genes are TRBV12-3 or TRBV12-4 and TRBJ2-5, with a weak D call TRBD2 (5 bases). Trimming left V 5 bases short and J 1 base short, with 8 bases between. This CDR3 has 13 residues. In nucleotides, the CDR3 is TGTGCCAGCAGTACCGCGGGCCAAGAGACCCAGTACTTC. Encoded protein: CASSTAGQETQYF.

This clonotype came up many times. The rearrangement joins TRBV30 to TRBJ1-1; no firm D call. V lost 2 bases and J 3 bases, leaving 10 bases between the germline ends. The germline gives CDR1 GTSNPN, CDR2 SVGIG (reference sequence). The CDR3 runs 13 residues. CDR3 sequence: CAWSPSRYTEAFF. The CDR3 nucleotides read TGTGCCTGGAGTCCCTCTAGGTACACTGAAGCTTTCTTT.

Details on this clonotype: This clone may be a read error of a much larger clone one base away. CDR3 nucleotides: TGTGCCAGCAGCTTATTCGGGGGAGGCACCTACGAGCAGTTCTTC. Amino acid sequence: CASSLFGGGTYEQFF. This chain connects TRBV7-2 to TRBJ2-7, with TRBD2 as a possible D gene (6 bases). Matching the DNA end better, TRBJ2-1 makes the J call doubtful. The CDR3 length is 15 residues. Germline assignment: CDR1 SGHTA and CDR2 FQGNSA.

This sequence joins TRBV4-1 and TRBJ2-5, with D tentatively TRBD1 (5 bases). The CDR3 length is 15 residues. V was clipped by 0 bases and J by 3 bases, with 11 bases between them. In germline, CDR1 is MGHRA, CDR2 YSYEKL. For the CDR3, the DNA is TGCGCCAGCAGCCAAGATGCGGACACGAAAGAGACCCAGTACTTC. Translated, it gives CASSQDADTKETQYF.

This clonotype was counted ten times or more. The rearrangement links TRBV30 to TRBJ1-1; perhaps TRBD1 as D (5 bases). The ends were cut back, 0 bases at V and 2 bases at J, with 10 bases in the middle. Looked up from germline, CDR1 is GTSNPN and CDR2 is SVGIG (reference sequence). The CDR3 length is 14 residues. CDR3 sequence (DNA): TGTGCCTGGAGTGTAATAGGGGCTAACACTGAAGCTTTCTTT. It codes for CAWSVIGANTEAFF.

This clonotype was seen at least ten times. The chain links TRBV27 to TRBJ2-1; D may be TRBD2 (6 bases). Per germline, CDR1 MNHEY and CDR2 SMNVEV (reference sequence). This CDR3 is 15 amino acids long. V lost 3 bases and J 0 bases, leaving 9 bases between the germline ends. Written as DNA, the CDR3 is TGTGCCAGCAGTTTTATCGGGAGCTCCTACAATGAGCAGTTCTTC. Its protein is CASSFIGSSYNEQFF.

The chain employs TRBV11-1 and TRBJ2-7, with D perhaps matching TRBD1 (6 bases). CDR1 SGHAT and CDR2 FQDESV come from the germline V gene (reference sequence). V was trimmed by 8 bases and J by 1 base, leaving 15 bases between them. There are 14 residues in the CDR3. The CDR3 DNA sequence: TGTGCCAGCGCCTCGGACAGCGTTTCCTACGAGCAGTACTTC. It codes for CASASDSVSYEQYF.

This clonotype appeared many times. The chain employs TRBV20-1 and TRBJ1-1; D is uncertain. V was shortened by 3 bases and J by 1 base, with 12 bases between the two germline ends. The CDR3 sequence is 14 residues long. Germline CDR1 is DFQATT and CDR2 is SNEGSKA (reference sequence). The CDR3: CSASGLTRNTEAFF. For the CDR3, the DNA is TGCAGTGCTAGCGGACTCACAAGGAACACTGAAGCTTTCTTT.

The V and J genes are TRBV5-1 and TRBJ1-1; 8 bases map to TRBD1. Germline V lookup: CDR1 SGHRS, CDR2 YFSETQ. The CDR3 extends over 18 amino acids. Trimming at V came to 6 bases and at J to 1 base, leaving 17 bases not matched to a gene. The CDR3 DNA reads as TGCGCCAGCATCGGACAGGGTAACACCGGGACAGGGAACACTGAAGCTTTCTTT. Translated: CASIGQGNTGTGNTEAFF.

In its sample, this clonotype was seen many times. The CDR3 spells CASSFGGAEEQYF. The CDR3 nucleotides read TGTGCCAGCAGTTTCGGGGGCGCGGAGGAGCAGTACTTC. The J gene is TRBJ2-7, the V gene TRBV28; tentatively, D is TRBD1 or TRBD2 (6 bases each). Germline loops: CDR1 MDHEN, CDR2 SYDVKM. The CDR3 sequence is 13 residues long. Deletions cut 3 bases from V and 7 bases from J, with 13 bases between.

This clonotype has ten or more counts. The rearrangement joins TRBV7-3 to TRBJ2-3; maybe TRBD2 (6 bases). The CDR3 is made up of 15 amino acids. Trimming took 4 bases from V and 2 from J, leaving 13 bases between them. Germline CDR1 is SGHTA and CDR2 is FQGTGA. The CDR3 DNA follows: TGTGCCAGCAGCTCGTGGGACTTCGACACAGATACGCAGTATTTT. This gives the protein CASSSWDFDTDTQYF.

V usage is TRBV20-1 and J usage is TRBJ1-6; D may be TRBD1 (5 bases). This CDR3 comprises 14 residues. V was shortened by 6 bases and J by 5 bases, with 14 bases between the two germline ends. CDR1 and CDR2 (germline): DFQATT, SNEGSKA (reference sequence). CDR3 sequence reads: CSARPATDNSPLHF. The CDR3 DNA follows: TGCAGTGCCCGCCCTGCGACAGATAATTCACCCCTCCACTTT.

This clonotype came up many times. The chain couples TRBV3-1 to TRBJ2-1; 14 positions match TRBD2. This CDR3 region has 21 residues. The junction had 14 bases not matched to a gene; V was cut back by 4 bases and J by 0 bases. Germline V CDR1 and CDR2: LGHDT, YNNKEL (reference sequence). CDR3 amino acids: CASSRETGLAGAHDSYNEQFF. The CDR3 coding sequence is TGTGCCAGCAGCCGAGAAACGGGACTAGCGGGGGCACACGACTCCTACAATGAGCAGTTCTTC.

The rearrangement links TRBV14 to TRBJ2-7; the D gene is possibly TRBD1 (5 bases). V lost 4 bases and J 4 bases, leaving 14 bases between the germline ends. The CDR3 totals 14 residues. Germline CDR1 SGHDN, CDR2 FVKESK. In nucleotides, the CDR3 is TGTGCCAGCAGCCTGGACAACGTTCAGTACGAGCAGTACTTC. Translation gives CASSLDNVQYEQYF.

This clonotype was observed many times. The V call is TRBV30, the J call TRBJ2-2, with D possibly being TRBD2 (6 bases). Trimming pared 2 bases from V and 6 bases from J, leaving 13 bases between. This CDR3 is 14 amino acids long. Germline values: CDR1 GTSNPN, CDR2 SVGIG (reference sequence). The DNA of the CDR3 is TGTGCCTGGAGTACGGGAGTTGAGGCCGGGGAGCTGTTTTTT. Amino acid sequence: CAWSTGVEAGELFF.